This T cell receptor beta chain was observed in a study of shared clonotypes between healthy human individuals. Deep-level settings were used for running the assay. The data were produced by immunoSEQ multiplex PCR, yet TCRdb's version contains in-frame clones alone and is incomplete. This table holds roughly 2,500,000 clones, 93% found once. The TCR comes from a man between 18 and 35 years old in good health. Some clones in this sample may be carry-over from other donors' samples. Material for sequencing was naive CD4+ T cells from PBMCs. Subset described: CD45RA+ positively selected.

The CDR3 reads CASSFYFGSGANVLTF. The CDR3 DNA reads TGTGCCAGCAGTTTTTACTTTGGTTCTGGGGCCAACGTCCTGACTTTC. The chain employs TRBV28 and TRBJ2-6; no reliable D call. With 3 bases removed from V and 1 base from J, the gap between germline ends came to 10 bases. This CDR3 is built from 16 residues. In germline, CDR1 is MDHEN, CDR2 SYDVKM.